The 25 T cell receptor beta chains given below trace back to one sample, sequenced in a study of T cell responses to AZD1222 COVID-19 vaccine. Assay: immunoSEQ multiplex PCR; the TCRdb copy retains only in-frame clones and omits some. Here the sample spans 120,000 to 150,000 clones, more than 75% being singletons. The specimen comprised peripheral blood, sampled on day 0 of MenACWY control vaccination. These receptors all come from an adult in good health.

CDR3 residues: CASSPRNRDGTEAFF. The DNA of the CDR3 is TGTGCCAGCTCACCAAGAAACAGGGATGGCACTGAAGCTTTCTTT. The chain combines TRBV18 with TRBJ1-1; D possibly corresponds to TRBD1 (6 bases). The length of the CDR3 is 15 residues. Per germline, CDR1 KGHSH and CDR2 LQKENI. Between the trimmed V and J ends, which lost 2 bases and 4 bases, there was a span of 14 bases.

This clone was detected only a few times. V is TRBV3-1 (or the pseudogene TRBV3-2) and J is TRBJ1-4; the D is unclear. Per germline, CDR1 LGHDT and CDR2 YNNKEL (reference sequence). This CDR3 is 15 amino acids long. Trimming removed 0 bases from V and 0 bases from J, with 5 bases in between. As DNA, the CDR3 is TGTGCCAGCAGCCAAGAGCGTACAACTAATGAAAAACTGTTTTTT. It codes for CASSQERTTNEKLFF.

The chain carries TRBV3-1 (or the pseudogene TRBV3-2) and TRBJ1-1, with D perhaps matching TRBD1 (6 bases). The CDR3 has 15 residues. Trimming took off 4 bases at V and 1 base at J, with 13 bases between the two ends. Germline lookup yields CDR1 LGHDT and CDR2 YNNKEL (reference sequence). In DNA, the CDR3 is TGTGCCAGCAGCCCACAAGACAGGCCGAACACTGAAGCTTTCTTT. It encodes CASSPQDRPNTEAFF.

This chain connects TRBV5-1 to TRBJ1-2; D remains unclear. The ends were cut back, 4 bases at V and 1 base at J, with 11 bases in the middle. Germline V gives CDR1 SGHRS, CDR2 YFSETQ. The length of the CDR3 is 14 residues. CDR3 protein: CASSPDGNNYGYTF. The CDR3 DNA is TGCGCCAGCAGCCCGGACGGGAATAACTATGGCTACACCTTC.

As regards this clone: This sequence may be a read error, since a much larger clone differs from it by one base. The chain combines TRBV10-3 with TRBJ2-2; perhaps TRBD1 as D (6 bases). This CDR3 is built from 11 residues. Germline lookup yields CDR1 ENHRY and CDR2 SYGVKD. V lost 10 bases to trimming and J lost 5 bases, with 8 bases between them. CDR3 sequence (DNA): TGTGCCAGCAGGGGAACCGGGGAGCTGTTTTTT. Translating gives CASRGTGELFF.

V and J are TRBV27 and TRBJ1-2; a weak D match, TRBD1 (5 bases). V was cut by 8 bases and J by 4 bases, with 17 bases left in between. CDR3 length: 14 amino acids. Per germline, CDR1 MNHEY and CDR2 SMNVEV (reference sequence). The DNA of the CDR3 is TGTGCCAGCGGTCTCGGGACGGATATCTATGGCTACACCTTC. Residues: CASGLGTDIYGYTF.

The CDR3 sequence is CASSLFRSTEAFF. The DNA of the CDR3 is TGTGCCAGCAGTTTATTCAGGAGCACTGAAGCTTTCTTT. J is TRBJ1-1 and V is TRBV28; D is uncertain. The CDR3 totals 13 residues. CDR1 is MDHEN, CDR2 SYDVKM, per germline. The V end was cut by 1 base, the J end by 4 bases, with 7 bases between. Filled out from reference TRBV28 and TRBJ1-1, the complete variable domain reads DVKVTQSSRYLVKRTGEKVFLECVQDMDHENMFWYRQDPGLGLRLIYFSYDVKMKEKGDIPEGYSVSREKKERFSLILESASTNQTSMYLCASSLFRSTEAFFGQGTRLTVV.

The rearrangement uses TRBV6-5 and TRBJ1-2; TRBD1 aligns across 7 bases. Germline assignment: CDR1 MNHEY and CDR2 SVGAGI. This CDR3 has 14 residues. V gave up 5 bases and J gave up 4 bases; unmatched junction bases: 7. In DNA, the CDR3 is TGTGCCAGCAGTCCCCGGGACAGCTCCTATGGCTACACCTTC. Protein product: CASSPRDSSYGYTF.

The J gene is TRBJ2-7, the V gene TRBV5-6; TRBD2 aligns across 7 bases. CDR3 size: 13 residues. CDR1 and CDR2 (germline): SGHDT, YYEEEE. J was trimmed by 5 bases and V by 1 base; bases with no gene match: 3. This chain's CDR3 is CASSLPGGNEQYV. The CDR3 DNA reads TGTGCCAGCAGCTTGCCGGGGGGAAACGAGCAGTACGTC.

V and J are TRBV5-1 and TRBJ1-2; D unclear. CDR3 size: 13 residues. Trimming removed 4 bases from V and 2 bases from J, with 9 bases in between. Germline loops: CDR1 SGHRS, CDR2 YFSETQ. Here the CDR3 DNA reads TGCGCCAGCAGCCCCGGGCTAAACTATGGCTACACCTTC. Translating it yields CASSPGLNYGYTF.

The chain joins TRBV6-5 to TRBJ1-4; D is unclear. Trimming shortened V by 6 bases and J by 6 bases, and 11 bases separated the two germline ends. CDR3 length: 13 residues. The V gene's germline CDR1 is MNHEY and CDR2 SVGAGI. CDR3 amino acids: CASRGRVDEKLFF. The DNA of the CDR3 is TGTGCCAGCAGGGGGAGGGTGGATGAAAAACTGTTTTTT.

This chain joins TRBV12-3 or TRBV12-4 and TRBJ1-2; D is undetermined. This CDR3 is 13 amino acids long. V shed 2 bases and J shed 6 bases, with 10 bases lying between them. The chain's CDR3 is CASSLRDPNGYTF. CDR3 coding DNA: TGTGCCAGCAGTTTAAGAGACCCCAATGGCTACACCTTC.

This chain's CDR3 is CASSPRLAGTGELFF. DNA for the CDR3: TGTGCCAGCAGTCCCCGACTAGCGGGCACCGGGGAGCTGTTTTTT. The V gene is TRBV6-5, the J gene TRBJ2-2, with TRBD2 identical over 10 bases. The germline gives CDR1 MNHEY, CDR2 SVGAGI. CDR3 length: 15 amino acids. After removal of 5 bases from V and 4 bases from J, the junction contained 4 bases not matched to a gene.

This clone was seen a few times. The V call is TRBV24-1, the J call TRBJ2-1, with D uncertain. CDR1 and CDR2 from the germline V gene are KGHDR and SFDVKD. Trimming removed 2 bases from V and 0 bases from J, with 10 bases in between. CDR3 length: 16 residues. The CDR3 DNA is TGTGCCACCAGTGATTCCGGCCGGAGCTCCTACAATGAGCAGTTCTTC. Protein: CATSDSGRSSYNEQFF.

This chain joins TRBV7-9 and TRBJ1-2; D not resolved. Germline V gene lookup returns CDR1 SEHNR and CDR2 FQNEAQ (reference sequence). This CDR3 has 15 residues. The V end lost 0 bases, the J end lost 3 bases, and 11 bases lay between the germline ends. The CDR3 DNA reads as TGTGCCAGCAGCTTAGCGCGATATTTCGACTATGGCTACACCTTC. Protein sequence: CASSLARYFDYGYTF.

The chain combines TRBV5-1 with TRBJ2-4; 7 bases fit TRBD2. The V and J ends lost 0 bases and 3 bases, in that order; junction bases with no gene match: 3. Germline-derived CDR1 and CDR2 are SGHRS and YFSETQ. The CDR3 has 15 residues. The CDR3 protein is CASSLEAGVKNIQYF. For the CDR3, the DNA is TGCGCCAGCAGCTTGGAGGCGGGAGTCAAAAACATTCAGTACTTC.

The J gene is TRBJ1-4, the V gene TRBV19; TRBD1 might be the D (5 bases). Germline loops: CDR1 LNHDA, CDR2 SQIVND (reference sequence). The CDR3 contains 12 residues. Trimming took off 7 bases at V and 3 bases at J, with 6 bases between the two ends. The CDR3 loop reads CASTGSNEKLFF. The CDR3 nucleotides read TGTGCCAGTACAGGGTCTAATGAAAAACTGTTTTTT.

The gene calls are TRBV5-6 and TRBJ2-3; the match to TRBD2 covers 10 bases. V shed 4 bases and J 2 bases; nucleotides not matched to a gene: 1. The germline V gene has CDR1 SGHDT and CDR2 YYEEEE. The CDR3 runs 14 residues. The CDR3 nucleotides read TGTGCCAGCAGCCTAGCGGGGGTCACAGATACGCAGTATTTT. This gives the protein CASSLAGVTDTQYF.

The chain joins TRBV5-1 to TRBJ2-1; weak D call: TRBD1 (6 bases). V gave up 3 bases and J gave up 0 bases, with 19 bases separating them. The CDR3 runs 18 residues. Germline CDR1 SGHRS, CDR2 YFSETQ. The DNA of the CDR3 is TGCGCCAGCAGCTCAGGGATAACAGGGTCTCTCTCCTACAATGAGCAGTTCTTC. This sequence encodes CASSSGITGSLSYNEQFF. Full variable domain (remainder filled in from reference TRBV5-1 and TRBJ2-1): KAGVTQTPRYLIKTRGQQVTLSCSPISGHRSVSWYQQTPGQGLQFLFEYFSETQRNKGNFPGRFSGRQFSNSRSEMNVSTLELGDSALYLCASSSGITGSLSYNEQFFGPGTRLTVL.

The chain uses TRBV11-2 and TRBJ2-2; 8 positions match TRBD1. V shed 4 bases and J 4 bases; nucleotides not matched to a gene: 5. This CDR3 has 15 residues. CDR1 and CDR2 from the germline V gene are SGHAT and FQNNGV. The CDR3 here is CASSSGQGGTGELFF. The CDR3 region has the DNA TGTGCCAGCAGCTCCGGACAGGGTGGCACCGGGGAGCTGTTTTTT.

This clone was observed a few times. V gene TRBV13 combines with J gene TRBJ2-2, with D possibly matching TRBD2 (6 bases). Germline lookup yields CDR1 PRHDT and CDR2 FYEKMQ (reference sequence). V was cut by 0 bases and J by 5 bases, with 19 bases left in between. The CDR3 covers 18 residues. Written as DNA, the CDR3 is TGTGCCAGCAGCTTAGGACCTTCGGGGGAGGCTCGGACCGGGGAGCTGTTTTTT. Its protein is CASSLGPSGEARTGELFF.

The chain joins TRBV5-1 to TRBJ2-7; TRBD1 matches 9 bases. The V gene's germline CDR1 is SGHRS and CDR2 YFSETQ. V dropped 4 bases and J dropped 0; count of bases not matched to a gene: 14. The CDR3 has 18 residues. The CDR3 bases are TGCGCCAGCAGCGTACGTCCCGGGACAGGGATCAGCTCCTACGAGCAGTACTTC. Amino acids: CASSVRPGTGISSYEQYF.

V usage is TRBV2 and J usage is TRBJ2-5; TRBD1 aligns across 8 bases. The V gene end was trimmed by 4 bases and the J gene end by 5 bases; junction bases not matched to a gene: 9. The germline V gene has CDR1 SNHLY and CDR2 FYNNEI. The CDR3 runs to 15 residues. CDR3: CASSGDRPGAETQYF. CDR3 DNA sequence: TGTGCCAGCAGTGGGGACAGGCCTGGAGCGGAGACCCAGTACTTC.

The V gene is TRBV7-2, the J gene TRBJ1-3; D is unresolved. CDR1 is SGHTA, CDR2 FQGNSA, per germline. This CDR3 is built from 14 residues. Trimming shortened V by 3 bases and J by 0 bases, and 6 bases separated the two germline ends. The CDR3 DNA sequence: TGTGCCAGCAGCTTGCTTGGCTCTGGAAACACCATATATTTT. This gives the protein CASSLLGSGNTIYF.

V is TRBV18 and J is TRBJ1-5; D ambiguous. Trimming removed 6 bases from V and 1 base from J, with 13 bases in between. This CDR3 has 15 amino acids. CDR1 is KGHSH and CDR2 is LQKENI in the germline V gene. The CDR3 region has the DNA TGTGCCAGCTCCCCCGGACTCCAAAGCAATCAGCCCCAGCATTTT. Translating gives CASSPGLQSNQPQHF.